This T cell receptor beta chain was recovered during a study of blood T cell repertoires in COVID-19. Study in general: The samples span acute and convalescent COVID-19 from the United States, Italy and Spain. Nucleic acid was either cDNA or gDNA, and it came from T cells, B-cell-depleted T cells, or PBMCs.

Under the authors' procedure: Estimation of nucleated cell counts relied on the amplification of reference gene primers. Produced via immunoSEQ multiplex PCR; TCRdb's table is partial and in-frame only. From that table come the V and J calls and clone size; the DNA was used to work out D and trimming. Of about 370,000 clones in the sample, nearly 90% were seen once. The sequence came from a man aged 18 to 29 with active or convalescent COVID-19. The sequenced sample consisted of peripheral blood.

The CDR3 is CASSMRQVGLAGEGILGEQFF. Written as DNA, the CDR3 is TGTGCCAGCAGCATGAGACAAGTGGGACTAGCGGGAGAAGGGATATTGGGTGAGCAGTTCTTC. The chain combines TRBV27 with TRBJ2-1; 14 positions agree with TRBD2. The V gene's germline CDR1 is MNHEY and CDR2 SMNVEV (reference sequence). Trimming at V came to 6 bases and at J to 9 bases, leaving 25 bases not matched to a gene. There are 21 residues in the CDR3.